This section outlines one TCR beta chain sequence together with its context. These data originate in a study of blood T cell repertoires in COVID-19. Study-level information: COVID-19 samples, acute and convalescent, were from the United States, Italy and Spain. Nucleic acid was either cDNA or gDNA, and it came from T cells, B-cell-depleted T cells, or PBMCs.

The V end lost 5 bases, the J end lost 4 bases, and 17 bases lay between the germline ends. The CDR3 totals 15 residues. Per germline, CDR1 SNHLY and CDR2 FYNNEI. Assay used: immunoSEQ multiplex PCR; TCRdb lists only in-frame clones, some missing. The table lists about 170,000 clones, around 86% of them singletons, with about 3.5% in the top ten. Sample: peripheral blood. This TCR was sampled from a man aged 65 to 85 with acute or convalescent COVID-19. V usage is TRBV2 and J usage is TRBJ1-1; D is possibly TRBD1 (6 bases). The CDR3 spells CASSFTPEGVTEAFF. CDR3 DNA sequence: TGTGCCAGCAGTTTCACCCCAGAGGGGGTCACTGAAGCTTTCTTT. Filled out from reference TRBV2 and TRBJ1-1, the complete variable domain reads EPEVTQTPSHQVTQMGQEVILRCVPISNHLYFYWYRQILGQKVEFLVSFYNNEISEKSEIFDDQFSVERPDGSNFTLKIRSTKLEDSAMYFCASSFTPEGVTEAFFGQGTRLTVV.